This TCR beta chain originates from a study of T cells after yellow fever vaccination. Germline V gene data show CDR1 as SGHDT and CDR2 as YYEEEE. The CDR3 runs to 15 residues. Trimming at V came to 3 bases and at J to 6 bases, leaving 10 bases not matched to a gene. There are a few counts of this clonotype. Its matching antigen is unknown. Study-wide results and caveats: Most primary-vaccination clones recurred post-booster (roughly 96% CD4, 85% to 90% CD8). Weaker overall was a secondary response that nonetheless peaked faster, on day 5 versus 15. Abundant bulk-derived clonotypes could contaminate FACS-sorted repertoires.

It was through 5'RACE template switching that TCR cDNA was made, with a universal primer site and UMIs added. TCRdb itself ran the 5' RACE reads through MiXCR, one entry per CDR3 protein. The table includes approximately 140,000 distinct CDR3 sequences, approximately 7.7% detected once. The TCR was taken from a man aged 25-40 years who received the YFV17D yellow fever vaccine. The sample in question was CD4+ T cells sorted from PBMCs, obtained 5 days after the yellow fever booster vaccination. The rearrangement links TRBV5-6 to TRBJ1-1, with TRBD1 matching over 8 bases. CDR3 nucleotide sequence: TGTGCCAGCAGCTCCATGGGACAGGCCTTTTCTGAAGCTTTCTTT. This gives the protein CASSSMGQAFSEAFF.